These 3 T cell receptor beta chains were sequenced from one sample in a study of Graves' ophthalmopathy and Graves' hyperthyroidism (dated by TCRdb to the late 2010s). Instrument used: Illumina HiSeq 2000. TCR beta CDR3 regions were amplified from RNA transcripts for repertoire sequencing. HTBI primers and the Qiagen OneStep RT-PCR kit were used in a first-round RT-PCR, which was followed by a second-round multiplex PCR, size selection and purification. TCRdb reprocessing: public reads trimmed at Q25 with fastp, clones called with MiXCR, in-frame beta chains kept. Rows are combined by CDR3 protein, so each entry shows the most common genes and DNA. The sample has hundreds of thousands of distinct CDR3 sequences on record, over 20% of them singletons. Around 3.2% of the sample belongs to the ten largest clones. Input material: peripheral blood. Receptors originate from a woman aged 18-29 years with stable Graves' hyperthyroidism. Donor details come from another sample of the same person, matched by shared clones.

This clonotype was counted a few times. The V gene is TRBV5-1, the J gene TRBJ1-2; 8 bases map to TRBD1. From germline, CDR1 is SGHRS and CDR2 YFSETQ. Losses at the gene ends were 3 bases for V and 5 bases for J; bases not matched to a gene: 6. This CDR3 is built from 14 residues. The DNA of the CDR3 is TGCGCCAGCAGCTCCGGACAGGGACCGTATGGCTACACCTTC. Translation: CASSSGQGPYGYTF. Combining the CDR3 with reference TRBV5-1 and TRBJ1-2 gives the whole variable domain KAGVTQTPRYLIKTRGQQVTLSCSPISGHRSVSWYQQTPGQGLQFLFEYFSETQRNKGNFPGRFSGRQFSNSRSEMNVSTLELGDSALYLCASSSGQGPYGYTFGSGTRLTVV.

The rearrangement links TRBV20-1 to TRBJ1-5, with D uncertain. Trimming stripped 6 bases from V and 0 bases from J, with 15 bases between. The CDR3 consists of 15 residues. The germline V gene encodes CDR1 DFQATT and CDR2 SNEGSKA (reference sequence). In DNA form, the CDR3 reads TGCAGTGCCCTCAGAGGAGGGAATAGCAATCAGCCCCAGCATTTT. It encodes CSALRGGNSNQPQHF.

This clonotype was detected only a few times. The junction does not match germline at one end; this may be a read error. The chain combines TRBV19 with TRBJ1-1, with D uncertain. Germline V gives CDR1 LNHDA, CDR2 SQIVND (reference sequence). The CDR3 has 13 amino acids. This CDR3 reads CASTFGKNTEVFF. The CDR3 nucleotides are TGTGCCAGTACTTTTGGGAAGAACACTGAAGTTTTCTTT.